The sequence of this TCR beta chain was determined in a study of T cell responses to AZD1222 COVID-19 vaccine. Study results and caveats: Females made up more of the donors, who were largely white British, and clonal diversity may have come out too low. Increases in Spike-specific TCR breadth and depth were seen after two AZD1222 doses. Samples come after the peak T cell response, not at day 14.

This CDR3 comprises 14 residues. The V gene lost 0 bases and the J gene lost 5 bases, with 8 bases spanning the gap. Germline V gene data show CDR1 as SGHRS and CDR2 as YFSETQ. Worth noting for this clone: Antigen unknown.

The assay was immunoSEQ multiplex PCR, and TCRdb's table has in-frame clones only and misses some. The sample has 140,000 to 150,000 clones; roughly 93% are singletons. The TCR comes from an adult who had recovered from COVID-19. The V gene is TRBV5-1, the J gene TRBJ1-4; possibly TRBD1 for D (6 bases). The sequencing used peripheral blood, collected after recovery from COVID-19. Here the CDR3 reads CASSLDRANEKLFF. The DNA of the CDR3 is TGCGCCAGCAGCTTGGACAGGGCCAATGAAAAACTGTTTTTT.